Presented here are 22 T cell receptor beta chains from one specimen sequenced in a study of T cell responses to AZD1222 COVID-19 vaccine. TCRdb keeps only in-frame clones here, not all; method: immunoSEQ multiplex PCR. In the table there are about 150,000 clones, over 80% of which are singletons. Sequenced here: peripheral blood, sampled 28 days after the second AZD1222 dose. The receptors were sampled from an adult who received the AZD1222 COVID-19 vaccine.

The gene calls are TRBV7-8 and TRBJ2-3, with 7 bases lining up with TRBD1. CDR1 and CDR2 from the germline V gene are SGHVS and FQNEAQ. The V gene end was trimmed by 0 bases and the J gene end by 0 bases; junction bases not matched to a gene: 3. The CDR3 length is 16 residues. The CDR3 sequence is CASSLAGTVSTDTQYF. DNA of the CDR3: TGTGCCAGCAGCTTAGCGGGGACAGTTAGCACAGATACGCAGTATTTT.

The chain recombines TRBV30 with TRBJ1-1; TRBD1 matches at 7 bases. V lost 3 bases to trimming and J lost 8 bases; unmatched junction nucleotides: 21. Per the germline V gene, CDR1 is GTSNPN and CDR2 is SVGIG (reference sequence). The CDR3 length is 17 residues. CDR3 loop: CAWRGFSGRDSVIEAFF. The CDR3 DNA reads TGTGCCTGGAGGGGTTTCTCGGGACGGGACAGTGTCATCGAAGCTTTCTTT.

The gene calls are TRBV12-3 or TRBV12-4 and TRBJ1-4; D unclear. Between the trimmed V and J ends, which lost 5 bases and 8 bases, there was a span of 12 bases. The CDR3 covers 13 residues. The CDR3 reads CASSGGPWEKLFF. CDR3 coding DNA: TGTGCCAGCAGTGGCGGGCCTTGGGAAAAACTGTTTTTT.

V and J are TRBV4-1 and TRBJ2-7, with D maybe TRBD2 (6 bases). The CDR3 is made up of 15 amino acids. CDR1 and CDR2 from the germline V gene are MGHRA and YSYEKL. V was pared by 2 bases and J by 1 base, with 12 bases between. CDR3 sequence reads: CASSQSDSGSYEQYF. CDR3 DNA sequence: TGCGCCAGCAGCCAAAGTGATAGCGGTTCCTACGAGCAGTACTTC.

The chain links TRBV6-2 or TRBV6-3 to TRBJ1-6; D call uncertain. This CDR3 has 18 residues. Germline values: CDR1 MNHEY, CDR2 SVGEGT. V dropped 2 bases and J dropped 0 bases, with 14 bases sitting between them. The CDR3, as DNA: TGTGCCAGCAGTTACATCCCCGCCAGGAGCTCCTATAATTCACCCCTCCACTTT. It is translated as CASSYIPARSSYNSPLHF.

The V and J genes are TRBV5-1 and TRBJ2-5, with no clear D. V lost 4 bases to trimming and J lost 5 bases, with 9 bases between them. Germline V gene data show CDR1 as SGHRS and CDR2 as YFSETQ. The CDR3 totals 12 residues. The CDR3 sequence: CASSLDGETQYF. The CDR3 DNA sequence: TGCGCCAGCAGCCTGGACGGGGAGACCCAGTACTTC.

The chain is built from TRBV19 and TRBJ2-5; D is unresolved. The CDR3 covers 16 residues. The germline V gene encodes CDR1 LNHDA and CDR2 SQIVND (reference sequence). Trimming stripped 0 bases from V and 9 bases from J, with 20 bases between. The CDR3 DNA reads TGTGCCAGTAGTATAGACGGCACCGGGCCACGAATGGCCCAGTACTTC. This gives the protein CASSIDGTGPRMAQYF.

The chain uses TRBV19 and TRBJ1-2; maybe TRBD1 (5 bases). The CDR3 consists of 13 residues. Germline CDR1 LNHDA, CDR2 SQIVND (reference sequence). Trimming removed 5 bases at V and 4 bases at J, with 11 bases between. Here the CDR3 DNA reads TGTGCCAGTAGTCCAATGACAGTCTATGGCTACACCTTC. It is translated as CASSPMTVYGYTF.

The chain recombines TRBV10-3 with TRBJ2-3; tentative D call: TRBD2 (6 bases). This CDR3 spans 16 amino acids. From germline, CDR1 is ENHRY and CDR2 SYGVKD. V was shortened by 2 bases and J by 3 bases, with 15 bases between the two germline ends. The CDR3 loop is CAISEAAAGSTDTQYF. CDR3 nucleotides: TGTGCCATCAGTGAGGCGGCGGCGGGAAGTACAGATACGCAGTATTTT.

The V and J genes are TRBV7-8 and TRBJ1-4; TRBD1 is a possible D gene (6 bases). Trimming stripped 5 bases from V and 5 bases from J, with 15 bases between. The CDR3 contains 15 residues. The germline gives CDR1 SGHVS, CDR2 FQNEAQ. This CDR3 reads CASSPSGEGNEKLFF. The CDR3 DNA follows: TGTGCCAGCAGCCCATCAGGGGAGGGGAATGAAAAACTGTTTTTT.

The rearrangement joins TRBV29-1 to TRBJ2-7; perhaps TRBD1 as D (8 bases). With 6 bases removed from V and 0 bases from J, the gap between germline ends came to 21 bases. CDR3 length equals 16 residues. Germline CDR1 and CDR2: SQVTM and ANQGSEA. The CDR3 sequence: CSVLEQGGSGSYEQYF. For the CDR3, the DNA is TGCAGCGTCCTCGAACAGGGGGGGTCCGGCTCCTACGAGCAGTACTTC.

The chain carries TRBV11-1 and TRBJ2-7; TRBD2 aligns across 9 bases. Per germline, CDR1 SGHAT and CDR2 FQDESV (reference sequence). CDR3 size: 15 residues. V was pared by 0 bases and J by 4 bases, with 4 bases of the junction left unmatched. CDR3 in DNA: TGTGCCAGCAGCTTAGCTGGCGGGAGGGGGTACGAGCAGTACTTC. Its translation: CASSLAGGRGYEQYF.

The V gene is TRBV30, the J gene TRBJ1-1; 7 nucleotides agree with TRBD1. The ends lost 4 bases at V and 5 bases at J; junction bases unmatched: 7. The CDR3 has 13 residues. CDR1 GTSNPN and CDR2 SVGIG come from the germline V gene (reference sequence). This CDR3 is CAWTRAGGTEAFF. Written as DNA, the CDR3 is TGTGCCTGGACACGGGCAGGGGGGACTGAAGCTTTCTTT.

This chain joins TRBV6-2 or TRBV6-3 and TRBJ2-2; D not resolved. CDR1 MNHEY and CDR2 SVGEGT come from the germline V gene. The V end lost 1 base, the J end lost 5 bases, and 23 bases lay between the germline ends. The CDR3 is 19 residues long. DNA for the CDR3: TGTGCCAGCAGTTACTTATTTAGGGTCGGCGGCTTTTGGACCGGGGAGCTGTTTTTT. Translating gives CASSYLFRVGGFWTGELFF.

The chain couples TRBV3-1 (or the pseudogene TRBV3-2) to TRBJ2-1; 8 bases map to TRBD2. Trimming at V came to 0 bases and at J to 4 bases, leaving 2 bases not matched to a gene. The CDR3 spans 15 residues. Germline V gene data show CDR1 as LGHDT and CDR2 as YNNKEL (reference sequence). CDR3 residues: CASSQEAGAYNEQFF. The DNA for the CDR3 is TGTGCCAGCAGCCAAGAAGCGGGAGCATACAATGAGCAGTTCTTC.

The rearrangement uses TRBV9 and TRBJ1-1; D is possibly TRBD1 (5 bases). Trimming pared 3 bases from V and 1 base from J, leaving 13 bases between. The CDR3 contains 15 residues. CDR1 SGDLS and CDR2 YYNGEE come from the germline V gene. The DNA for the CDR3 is TGTGCCAGCAGCGCGTTTAGGGGAGGGAACACTGAAGCTTTCTTT. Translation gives CASSAFRGGNTEAFF.

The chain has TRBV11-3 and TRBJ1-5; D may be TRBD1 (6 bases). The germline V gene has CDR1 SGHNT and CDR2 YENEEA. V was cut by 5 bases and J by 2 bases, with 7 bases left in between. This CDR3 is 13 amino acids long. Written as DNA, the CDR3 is TGTGCCAGCAGCCCAGGGGGCAATCAGCCCCAGCATTTT. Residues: CASSPGGNQPQHF.

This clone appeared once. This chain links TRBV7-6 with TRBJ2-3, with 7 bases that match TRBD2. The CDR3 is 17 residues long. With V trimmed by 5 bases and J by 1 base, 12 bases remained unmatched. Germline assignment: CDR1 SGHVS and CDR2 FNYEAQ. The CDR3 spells CASSPRATSRRTDTQYF. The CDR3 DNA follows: TGTGCCAGCAGCCCAAGGGCGACTAGCAGACGCACAGATACGCAGTATTTT.

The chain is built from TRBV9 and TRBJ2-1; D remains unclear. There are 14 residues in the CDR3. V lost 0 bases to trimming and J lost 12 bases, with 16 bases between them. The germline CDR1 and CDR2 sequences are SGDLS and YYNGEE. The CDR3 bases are TGTGCCAGCAGCGTAGCCGGCACTGACGGCGGGCAGTTCTTC. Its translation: CASSVAGTDGGQFF.

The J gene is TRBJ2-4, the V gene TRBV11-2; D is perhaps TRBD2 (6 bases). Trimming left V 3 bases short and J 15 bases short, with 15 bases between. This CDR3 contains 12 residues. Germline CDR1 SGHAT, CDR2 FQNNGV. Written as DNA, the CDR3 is TGTGCCAGCAGCTTGGGGGGACTCCCACCGTACTTC. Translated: CASSLGGLPPYF.

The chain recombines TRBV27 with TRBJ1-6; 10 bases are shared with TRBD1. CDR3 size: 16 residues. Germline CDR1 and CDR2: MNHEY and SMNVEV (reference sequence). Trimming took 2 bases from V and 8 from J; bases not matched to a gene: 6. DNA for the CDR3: TGTGCCAGCAGTTTAGCGACCGGGACAGGGGATTCACCCCTCCACTTT. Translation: CASSLATGTGDSPLHF.

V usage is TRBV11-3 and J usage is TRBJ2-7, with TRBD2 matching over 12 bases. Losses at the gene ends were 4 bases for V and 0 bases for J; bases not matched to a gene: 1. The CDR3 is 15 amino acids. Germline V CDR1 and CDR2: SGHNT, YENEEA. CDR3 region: CASSSTSGSSYEQYF. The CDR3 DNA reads TGTGCCAGCAGCTCGACTAGCGGGAGCTCCTACGAGCAGTACTTC.